This TCR beta chain stems from a study of CD8+ T cells in alopecia areata. Across the whole study: It was oral tofacitinib, at 5 to 10 mg twice daily, that treated patients received. For 6 to 18 months, tofacitinib was taken, and 6 months off drug followed. Points from the study as a whole: Lesional scalp, notably in alopecia totalis/universalis, had clonality above that of normal scalp. In patients, TCRs were shared less clearly than in mice, and HLA may possibly be involved.

Sequencing relied on a cDNA template that was reverse transcribed from extracted RNA. Clones were read by immunoSEQ multiplex PCR, and TCRdb kept only the in-frame ones, dropping some. The sample includes some 110,000 clones, roughly two fifths of them seen just once. From germline, CDR1 is SGHTA and CDR2 FQGNSA. The CDR3 contains 14 residues. Trimming stripped 5 bases from V and 4 bases from J, with 14 bases between. On this clone itself: What it recognizes is unknown.

The J gene is TRBJ1-1, the V gene TRBV7-2; D is perhaps TRBD1 (6 bases). The receptor was derived from a human donor with alopecia areata. Sequencing used CD4+ T cells sorted from blood. CDR3 protein: CASSPQGRGTEAFF. CDR3 DNA sequence: TGTGCCAGCAGCCCACAGGGAAGGGGCACTGAAGCTTTCTTT.